A single sample is the source of the 19 T cell receptor beta chains below, sequenced in a study of shared clonotypes between healthy human individuals. The data were produced by immunoSEQ multiplex PCR, yet TCRdb's version contains in-frame clones alone and is incomplete. This table holds a few hundred thousand clones, around four fifths found once. Source material: memory CD4+ T cells sorted from blood. This sample's subset: CD45RA-negative fraction. These receptors all come from a man younger than 40 in good health.

This chain links TRBV18 with TRBJ2-5, with D perhaps matching TRBD1 (6 bases). V was trimmed by 4 bases and J by 0 bases, leaving 9 bases between them. CDR1 and CDR2 (germline): KGHSH, LQKENI. This CDR3 contains 14 residues. CDR3 DNA sequence: TGTGCCAGCTCACTGAGACAGGACCAAGAGACCCAGTACTTC. Protein sequence: CASSLRQDQETQYF.

The rearrangement links TRBV28 to TRBJ1-5; D is uncertain. CDR3 size: 15 residues. V was cut by 4 bases and J by 4 bases, with 14 bases left in between. CDR1 and CDR2 (germline): MDHEN, SYDVKM. CDR3 protein: CASSSWLEGNQPQHF. Written as DNA, the CDR3 is TGTGCCAGCAGTTCATGGTTAGAGGGAAATCAGCCCCAGCATTTT.

V usage is TRBV7-9 and J usage is TRBJ1-1, with D possibly TRBD1 on 5 matching bases. Per the germline V gene, CDR1 is SEHNR and CDR2 is FQNEAQ (reference sequence). This CDR3 has 16 residues. Trimming took 6 bases from V and 0 from J, leaving 17 bases between them. The CDR3 sequence is CASRRPGTGMNTEAFF. The DNA for the CDR3 is TGTGCCAGCAGACGGCCGGGGACGGGTATGAACACTGAAGCTTTCTTT.

V usage is TRBV28 and J usage is TRBJ1-2; D is unclear. In germline, CDR1 is MDHEN, CDR2 SYDVKM. CDR3 length: 14 residues. Trimming pared 7 bases from V and 4 bases from J, leaving 16 bases between. CDR3 sequence reads: CASTPPSYFYGYTF. CDR3 bases: TGTGCCAGCACCCCCCCGTCATATTTCTATGGCTACACCTTC.

The gene calls are TRBV27 and TRBJ2-4, with TRBD2 matching 14 bases. The trim removed 4 bases at V and 6 bases at J, leaving 5 bases unmatched. The CDR3 is 16 amino acids. Germline lookup yields CDR1 MNHEY and CDR2 SMNVEV (reference sequence). The CDR3 bases are TGTGCCAGCAGTTCCTGGGGGACTAGCGGGAGAAACATTCAGTACTTC. This codes for CASSSWGTSGRNIQYF.

The V call is TRBV23-1, the J call TRBJ2-6; tentative D call: TRBD1 (5 bases). TRBV23-1 is filed as an ORF, its function uncertain. Trimming shortened V by 3 bases and J by 0 bases, and 12 bases separated the two germline ends. The CDR3 runs to 17 residues. The CDR3 nucleotides read TGCGCCAGCAGTCACATCACAGGATACTCTGGGGCCAACGTCCTGACTTTC. This sequence encodes CASSHITGYSGANVLTF.

This clone was seen only once. V is TRBV6-1 and J is TRBJ2-2, with D possibly TRBD2 on 6 matching bases. CDR1 MNHNS and CDR2 SASEGT come from the germline V gene. V was pared by 4 bases and J by 4 bases, with 16 bases between. The CDR3 loop spans 16 amino acids. The CDR3 protein is CASSGDWTNPTGELFF. CDR3 coding DNA: TGTGCCAGCAGTGGGGACTGGACAAATCCCACCGGGGAGCTGTTTTTT.

The chain has TRBV29-1 and TRBJ2-1, with 7 bases aligning to TRBD2. The CDR3 has 15 residues. With V trimmed by 2 bases and J by 1 base, 5 bases remained unmatched. The V gene's germline CDR1 is SQVTM and CDR2 ANQGSEA. This CDR3 reads CSVEKFSGSYNEQFF. The CDR3 DNA sequence: TGCAGCGTTGAAAAGTTTAGCGGGTCCTACAATGAGCAGTTCTTC.

This chain links TRBV15 with TRBJ1-4; tentative D call: TRBD1 (5 bases). CDR1 is LNHNV, CDR2 YYDKDF, per germline (reference sequence). This CDR3 has 17 residues. The ends were cut back, 1 base at V and 2 bases at J, with 14 bases in the middle. CDR3 sequence reads: CATSRVRGSSTNEKLFF. CDR3 sequence (DNA): TGTGCCACCAGCAGAGTGCGGGGGAGTTCGACTAATGAAAAACTGTTTTTT.

This clone was seen only once. V is TRBV4-1 and J is TRBJ1-4, with 8 positions matching TRBD1. The CDR3 runs 16 residues. Trimming at V came to 5 bases and at J to 6 bases, leaving 11 bases not matched to a gene. Germline values: CDR1 MGHRA, CDR2 YSYEKL. The CDR3 coding sequence is TGCGCCAGCAGCTCCCCAGGGGGCGCCGCGTATGAAAAACTGTTTTTT. It encodes CASSSPGGAAYEKLFF.

This chain connects TRBV7-6 to TRBJ1-1, with a tentative D call TRBD1 (5 bases). Trimming cost V 5 bases and J 5 bases, with 18 bases left between them. This CDR3 has 15 amino acids. Per the germline V gene, CDR1 is SGHVS and CDR2 is FNYEAQ. CDR3 bases: TGTGCCAGCAGCCAGGCCCAGGGATCGGGGACTGAAGCTTTCTTT. This encodes CASSQAQGSGTEAFF.

A single count supports this clone. The J gene is TRBJ2-2, the V gene TRBV7-2; the D gene is possibly TRBD1 (5 bases). This CDR3 has 14 amino acids. Trimming stripped 2 bases from V and 7 bases from J, with 11 bases between. Germline V gene sequence: CDR1 SGHTA, CDR2 FQGNSA. The CDR3 spells CASSLSGRGGELFF. In nucleotides, the CDR3 is TGTGCCAGCAGCTTAAGTGGTAGGGGCGGGGAGCTGTTTTTT. Looking up the rest from reference TRBV7-2 and TRBJ2-2 gives the full variable domain: GAGVSQSPSNKVTEKGKDVELRCDPISGHTALYWYRQSLGQGLEFLIYFQGNSAPDKSGLPSDRFSAERTGGSVSTLTIQRTQQEDSAVYLCASSLSGRGGELFFGEGSRLTVL.

There are a few counts of this clone. The chain joins TRBV5-1 to TRBJ2-1, with 10 bases fitting TRBD2. There are 14 residues in the CDR3. Germline V lookup: CDR1 SGHRS, CDR2 YFSETQ. Trimming removed 4 bases from V and 9 bases from J; junction bases left unmatched: 7. The CDR3 loop reads CASSTLAGTGEQFF. DNA for the CDR3: TGCGCCAGCAGCACACTAGCGGGGACGGGTGAGCAGTTCTTC.

The chain is built from TRBV5-6 and TRBJ1-1; D is unresolved. This CDR3 has 13 residues. Germline CDR1 and CDR2: SGHDT and YYEEEE. Trimming left V 4 bases short and J 3 bases short, with 10 bases between. CDR3 loop: CASSRPGDTEAFF. The CDR3, as DNA: TGTGCCAGCAGCCGGCCCGGGGACACTGAAGCTTTCTTT.

This chain links TRBV29-1 with TRBJ2-3; 9 bases match TRBD2. The trim removed 5 bases at V and 2 bases at J, leaving 5 bases unmatched. This CDR3 is built from 14 residues. The germline CDR1 and CDR2 sequences are SQVTM and ANQGSEA. CDR3 coding DNA: TGCAGCGTTAGGGGACTAGCAGTCACAGATACGCAGTATTTT. Translation gives CSVRGLAVTDTQYF.

The chain joins TRBV28 to TRBJ2-3; D remains unclear. Looked up from germline, CDR1 is MDHEN and CDR2 is SYDVKM. The V and J ends lost 3 bases and 0 bases respectively, with 4 bases between them. The CDR3 has 13 residues. CDR3 sequence (DNA): TGTGCCAGCAGTTTCTACAGCACAGATACGCAGTATTTT. It codes for CASSFYSTDTQYF.

V gene TRBV7-9 combines with J gene TRBJ1-6; D not certain. This CDR3 is built from 13 residues. Per germline, CDR1 SEHNR and CDR2 FQNEAQ (reference sequence). Trimming shortened V by 2 bases and J by 7 bases, and 6 bases separated the two germline ends. The CDR3 nucleotides are TGTGCCAGCAGCTTAAAAGAAAATTCACCCCTCCACTTT. Translating it yields CASSLKENSPLHF.

Points on this clone: Sequence at one end of the junction differs from germline and may be a read error. This chain links TRBV7-7 with TRBJ1-5, with D maybe TRBD1 (5 bases). The CDR3 spans 13 residues. In germline, CDR1 is SSHAT, CDR2 FNYEAQ (reference sequence). The chain's CDR3 is CASSPGANQPQHF. The CDR3 nucleotides read TGTGCTAGCAGCCCCGGGGCGAATCAGCCCCAGCATTTT.

The chain joins TRBV5-6 to TRBJ2-1; 11 bases map to TRBD2. Trimming cost V 1 base and J 3 bases; bases outside gene matches: 3. The length of the CDR3 is 16 residues. Germline V gene sequence: CDR1 SGHDT, CDR2 YYEEEE. The CDR3 DNA is TGTGCCAGCAGCTTGTGGGGGACTAGCGGCTACAATGAGCAGTTCTTC. Its protein product is CASSLWGTSGYNEQFF.